Listed below are T cell receptor beta chains from one sample, sequenced in a study of breast tumors, draining lymph nodes, adjacent tissues. MiXCR, applied by TCRdb to the multiplex PCR reads, yields one record per CDR3 protein. This table holds 85,000 to 130,000 distinct CDR3 sequences, about 20% found once. Source material: axillary lymph node tissue. The receptors shown here come from a female donor with breast cancer. Some clones in this sample may be carry-over from other donors' samples. Each CDR3 is given with its conserved first and last residue. The D gene is left open where the match is weak. Part of the rows lack a size; the others show once, few, many or a class for expanded clones.

clone size,J gene,V gene,D gene,CDR3 protein,CDR3 DNA
many,TRBJ1-2,TRBV5-1,TRBD1,CASSFQGAGGYTF,TGCGCCAGCAGCTTTCAGGGGGCGGGTGGCTACACCTTC
many,TRBJ1-3,TRBV6-5,TRBD1,CASSYSMPGGSAGNTIYF,TGTGCCAGCAGTTACTCGATGCCAGGGGGAAGCGCTGGAAACACCATATATTTT
NA,TRBJ1-2,TRBV20-1,TRBD1,CSAEPPGQIYGYTF,TGCAGTGCTGAACCCCCGGGACAGATCTATGGCTACACCTTC
many,TRBJ1-2,TRBV9,NA,CASSVGPGAAGYTF,TGTGCCAGCAGCGTAGGGCCAGGGGCAGCTGGCTACACCTTC
NA,TRBJ1-2,TRBV20-1,NA,CSVPFRVAIFLCANYGYTF,TGCAGTGTCCCTTTTAGAGTGGCTATATTCTTATGTGCTAACTATGGCTACACCTTC
many,TRBJ2-7,TRBV14,NA,CASSQDLTSGSYEQYF,TGTGCCAGCAGCCAAGACTTGACGAGTGGCTCCTACGAGCAGTACTTC
many,TRBJ1-4,TRBV5-1,TRBD1,CASSPTGEPTNEKLFF,TGCGCCAGCAGCCCCACAGGGGAACCAACTAATGAAAAACTGTTTTTT
once,TRBJ2-6,TRBV12-3/TRBV12-4,TRBD2,CASEERGGSGANVLTF,TGTGCCAGCGAGGAGCGGGGGGGCTCTGGGGCCAACGTCCTGACTTTC
many,TRBJ1-2,TRBV3-1,NA,CASTNGRGAGGYTF,TGTGCCAGCACCAATGGTAGGGGGGCTGGTGGCTACACCTTC
NA,TRBJ2-4,TRBV19,TRBD2,CANPSPSGGLAKNIQYF,TGTGCCAACCCAAGTCCTAGCGGTGGTTTAGCCAAAAACATTCAGTACTTC
few,TRBJ1-4,TRBV19,NA,CASSPYHATNEKLFF,TGTGCCAGTAGTCCATATCATGCAACTAATGAAAAACTGTTTTTT
many,TRBJ2-1,TRBV10-3,TRBD2,CAISEGRTGTSGYNEQFF,TGTGCCATCAGTGAAGGGAGAACCGGGACTAGCGGTTACAATGAGCAGTTCTTC
many,TRBJ2-1,TRBV11-2,TRBD1,CASSSRQGLGHNEQFF,TGTGCCAGCAGCTCAAGACAGGGGTTGGGCCACAATGAGCAGTTCTTC
NA,TRBJ2-3,TRBV3-1,TRBD2,CASSLAGTSGRAGNADTQYF,TGTGCCAGCAGCCTGGCCGGGACTAGCGGGAGGGCCGGGAATGCAGATACGCAGTATTTT
many,TRBJ2-5,TRBV5-1,NA,CASSGGSGVAETQYF,TGCGCCAGCAGCGGGGGGTCGGGAGTTGCAGAGACCCAGTACTTC
many,TRBJ1-2,TRBV28,NA,CASSLSLAVLDGYTF,TGTGCCAGCAGTTTATCTCTGGCAGTCCTGGATGGCTACACCTTC
many,TRBJ2-3,TRBV6-4,NA,CASSDSNSRTDTQYF,TGTGCCAGCAGTGACTCGAATTCCCGCACAGATACGCAGTATTTT
NA,TRBJ2-3,TRBV18,NA,CASSPDGSTGTQYF,TGTGCCAGCTCACCGGACGGATCCACGGGGACGCAGTATTTT
NA,TRBJ2-7,TRBV11-1,NA,CASSLQADSSSYEQYF,TGTGCCAGCAGCTTACAAGCGGACAGCAGCTCCTACGAGCAGTACTTC
many,TRBJ1-2,TRBV5-5,NA,CASSLGAQTGNYGYTF,TGTGCCAGCAGCTTGGGGGCCCAGACAGGAAACTATGGCTACACCTTC
many,TRBJ2-1,TRBV20-1,NA,CSARDLGGGNNEQFF,TGCAGTGCTAGAGATCTGGGGGGGGGCAACAATGAGCAGTTCTTC
many,TRBJ1-6,TRBV27,TRBD1,CASTRDRINSPLHF,TGTGCCAGCACGAGGGACAGAATTAATTCACCCCTCCACTTT
many,TRBJ1-5,TRBV20-1,TRBD1,CSAGGQGVQPQHF,TGCAGTGCGGGGGGACAGGGTGTTCAGCCCCAGCATTTT
NA,TRBJ1-4,TRBV3-1,NA,CASRNTGREKLFF,TGTGCCAGCAGGAACACAGGGCGTGAAAAACTGTTTTTT
NA,TRBJ2-2,TRBV28,NA,CANKSTGEGTGELFF,TGTGCCAACAAGTCCACGGGAGAAGGAACCGGGGAGCTGTTTTTT
NA,TRBJ2-1,TRBV10-2,NA,CASSETTRGAHNEQFF,TGCGCCAGCAGTGAGACCACCCGGGGGGCGCACAATGAGCAGTTCTTC
many,TRBJ2-5,TRBV29-1,NA,CSVEHSTETQYF,TGCAGCGTTGAACACAGTACAGAGACCCAGTACTTC
many,TRBJ2-7,TRBV11-2,TRBD2,CASSRRTSGGTYEQYF,TGTGCCAGCAGCCGAAGGACTAGCGGGGGAACCTACGAGCAGTACTTC
many,TRBJ1-3,TRBV2,NA,CASSEDGPPFWAGNTIYF,TGTGCCAGCAGTGAAGACGGCCCCCCATTTTGGGCTGGAAACACCATATATTTT
many,TRBJ2-1,TRBV4-2,TRBD2,CASTDLAGGEFF,TGTGCCAGCACAGATCTAGCGGGGGGAGAGTTCTTC
NA,TRBJ2-7,TRBV20-1,NA,CGARVGLAYERYF,TGCGGTGCTAGAGTTGGGCTAGCCTACGAGCGGTACTTC
many,TRBJ1-2,TRBV7-9,TRBD1,CASSLSEFRQGSYGYTF,TGTGCCAGCAGCTTATCCGAATTTAGACAGGGAAGCTATGGCTACACCTTC
many,TRBJ2-5,TRBV4-1,NA,CASSQLITLAETQYF,TGCGCCAGCAGCCAATTAATCACTTTGGCGGAGACCCAGTACTTC
many,TRBJ2-7,TRBV20-1,NA,CSARTGYEQYF,TGCAGTGCCAGGACCGGTTACGAGCAGTACTTC
NA,TRBJ2-3,TRBV24-1,TRBD1,CATRATGDDQPQYF,TGTGCCACCAGAGCGACAGGGGACGATCAGCCCCAGTATTTT
many,TRBJ2-3,TRBV29-1,NA,CSAAGGGGTDTQYF,TGCAGCGCCGCCGGGGGCGGCGGCACAGATACGCAGTATTTT
many,TRBJ1-2,TRBV12-3/TRBV12-4,NA,CASSFLGAGGYTF,TGTGCCAGCAGTTTTCTAGGGGCGGGTGGCTACACCTTC
NA,TRBJ2-3,TRBV3-1,TRBD1,CASSPGQGYTDTQYF,TGTGCCAGCAGCCCTGGACAGGGGTACACAGATACGCAGTATTTT
few,TRBJ2-5,TRBV28,TRBD2,CASNLAGRETQYF,TGTGCCAGCAACTTAGCGGGAAGGGAGACCCAGTACTTC
many,TRBJ1-5,TRBV7-9,NA,CASSLAQQPQHF,TGTGCCAGCAGCTTAGCGCAACAGCCCCAGCATTTT
many,TRBJ2-1,TRBV2,TRBD1,CASSRDRGLYNEQFF,TGTGCCAGCAGTAGGGACAGGGGGCTTTACAATGAGCAGTTCTTC
NA,TRBJ1-1,TRBV3-1,NA,CASSPGRGNTEAFF,TGTGCCAGCAGCCCCGGAAGGGGGAACACTGAAGCTTTCTTT
NA,TRBJ1-1,TRBV20-1,NA,CSARDPMDTEAFF,TGCAGTGCTAGAGACCCCATGGACACTGAAGCTTTCTTT
many,TRBJ2-3,TRBV11-2,NA,CASSYRDATDTQYF,TGTGCCAGCAGTTATCGGGACGCCACAGATACGCAGTATTTT
NA,TRBJ2-3,TRBV5-4,NA,CASSLKGSKTDTQYF,TGTGCCAGCAGCTTGAAGGGTTCCAAGACAGATACGCAGTATTTT
NA,TRBJ2-1,TRBV30,TRBD1,CAWSLQGYYNEQFF,TGTGCCTGGAGTCTACAGGGGTACTACAATGAGCAGTTCTTC
many,TRBJ2-7,TRBV6-2/TRBV6-3,NA,CASSLRLLYEQYF,TGTGCCAGCAGTCTCCGTCTGCTCTACGAGCAGTACTTC
many,TRBJ2-1,TRBV9,NA,CASSVVASYNEQFF,TGTGCCAGCAGCGTGGTAGCGTCCTACAATGAGCAGTTCTTC
many,TRBJ1-5,TRBV12-3/TRBV12-4,NA,CASSRTTGGQPQHF,TGTGCCAGCAGCCGTACAACCGGCGGTCAGCCCCAGCATTTT
many,TRBJ2-5,TRBV11-3,NA,CASSLATGTSETQYF,TGTGCCAGCAGCTTAGCTACAGGGACTTCGGAGACCCAGTACTTC
many,TRBJ2-3,TRBV11-2,NA,CASSRGQNTDTQYF,TGTGCCAGCAGCCGAGGACAGAACACAGATACGCAGTATTTT